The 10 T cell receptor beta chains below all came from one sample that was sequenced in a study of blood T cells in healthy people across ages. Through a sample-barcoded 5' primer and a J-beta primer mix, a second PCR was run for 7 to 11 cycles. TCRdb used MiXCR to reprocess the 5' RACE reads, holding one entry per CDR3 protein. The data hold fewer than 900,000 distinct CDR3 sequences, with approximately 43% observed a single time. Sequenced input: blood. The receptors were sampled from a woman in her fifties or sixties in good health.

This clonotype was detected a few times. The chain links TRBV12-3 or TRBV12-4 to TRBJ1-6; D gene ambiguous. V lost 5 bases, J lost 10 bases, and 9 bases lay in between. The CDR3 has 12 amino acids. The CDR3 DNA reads TGTGCCAGCAGTCTTGGGAGCTCACCCCTCCACTTT. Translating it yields CASSLGSSPLHF.

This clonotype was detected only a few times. DNA for the CDR3: TGTGCCAGCGGGGGACAGCCGTACGAGCAGTACTTC. The encoded protein is CASGGQPYEQYF. This sequence joins TRBV12-3 or TRBV12-4 and TRBJ2-4, with TRBD1 identical over 7 bases. The J call may be mistaken, given a closer DNA end match to TRBJ2-7. This CDR3 contains 12 residues.

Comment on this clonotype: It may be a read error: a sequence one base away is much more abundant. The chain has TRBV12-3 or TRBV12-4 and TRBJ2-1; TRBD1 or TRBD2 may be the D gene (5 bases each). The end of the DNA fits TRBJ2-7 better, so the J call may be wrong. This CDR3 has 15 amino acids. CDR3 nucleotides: TGTGCCAGCACCTCCGTTGAGGGGCCCTACAATGAGCAGTACTTC. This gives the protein CASTSVEGPYNEQYF.

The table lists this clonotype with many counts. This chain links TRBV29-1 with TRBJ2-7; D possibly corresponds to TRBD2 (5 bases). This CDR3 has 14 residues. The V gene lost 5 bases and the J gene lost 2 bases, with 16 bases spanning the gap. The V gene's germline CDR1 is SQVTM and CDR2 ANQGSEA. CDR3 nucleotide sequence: TGCAGCGTTTTACTAGGGATCTCCGCCTACGAGCAGTACTTC. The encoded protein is CSVLLGISAYEQYF.

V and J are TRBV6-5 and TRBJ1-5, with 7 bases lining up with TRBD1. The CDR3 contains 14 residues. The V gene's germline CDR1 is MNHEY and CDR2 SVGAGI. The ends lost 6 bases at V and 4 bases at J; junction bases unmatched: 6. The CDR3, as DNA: TGTGCCAGCAGATTCCGGGACAGTAATCAGCCCCAGCATTTT. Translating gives CASRFRDSNQPQHF.

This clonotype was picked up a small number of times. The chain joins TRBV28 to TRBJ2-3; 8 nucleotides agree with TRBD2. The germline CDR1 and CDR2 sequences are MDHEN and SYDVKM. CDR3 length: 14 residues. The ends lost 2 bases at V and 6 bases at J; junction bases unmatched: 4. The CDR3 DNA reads TGTGCCAGCAGTTTAGGGACTAGTGGGGATACGCAGTATTTT. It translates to CASSLGTSGDTQYF.

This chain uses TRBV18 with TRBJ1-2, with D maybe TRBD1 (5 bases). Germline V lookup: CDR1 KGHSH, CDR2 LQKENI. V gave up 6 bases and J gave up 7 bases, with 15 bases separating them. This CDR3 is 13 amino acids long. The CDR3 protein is CASSPGQGVGYTF. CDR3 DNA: TGTGCCAGCTCTCCCGGGCAGGGTGTTGGCTACACCTTC. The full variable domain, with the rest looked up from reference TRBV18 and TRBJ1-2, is NAGVMQNPRHLVRRRGQEARLRCSPMKGHSHVYWYRQLPEEGLKFMVYLQKENIIDESGMPKERFSAEFPKEGPSILRIQQVVRGDSAAYFCASSPGQGVGYTFGSGTRLTVV.

CDR3 residues: CSADNNEQFF. CDR3 sequence (DNA): TGCAGCGCGGACAATAATGAGCAGTTCTTC. The V gene is TRBV29-1, the J gene TRBJ2-1; D possibly corresponds to TRBD1 (5 bases). V was clipped by 7 bases and J by 7 bases, with 8 bases between them. CDR3 length: 10 residues. Germline V lookup: CDR1 SQVTM, CDR2 ANQGSEA.

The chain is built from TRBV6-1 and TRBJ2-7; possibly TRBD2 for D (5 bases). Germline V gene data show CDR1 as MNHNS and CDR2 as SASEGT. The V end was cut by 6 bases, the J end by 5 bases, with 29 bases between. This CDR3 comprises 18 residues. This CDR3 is CASSLLGKVRSGGDEQYF. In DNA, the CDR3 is TGTGCCAGCAGCCTACTAGGGAAGGTTAGGTCAGGCGGAGACGAGCAGTACTTC.

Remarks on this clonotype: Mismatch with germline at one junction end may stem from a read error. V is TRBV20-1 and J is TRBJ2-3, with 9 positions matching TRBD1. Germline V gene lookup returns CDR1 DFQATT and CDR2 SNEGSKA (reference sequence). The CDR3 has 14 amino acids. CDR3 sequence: CGARSGTGTDTQYF. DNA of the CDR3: TGCGGTGCTAGATCCGGGACAGGGACAGATACGCAGTATTTT.